These 22 T cell receptor beta chains originate from one sample sequenced in a study of post-analysis software for immune sequencing data. Study-wide results and caveats: With TRBV5-6, TRBV5-1 and TRBV20-1 included, about five TRBV segments were more frequent in patients than in controls.

Unique molecular identifiers tagged the TCR beta cDNA libraries. From the PCR reads, TCRdb called clonotypes with MiXCR, one entry per CDR3 protein. The repertoire holds 250,000 to 300,000 distinct CDR3 sequences, with less than 40% as singletons. Their antigens are not known. The sample comprised blood. These receptors were taken from a girl aged 10 to 17 with multiple sclerosis.

A remark on this clonotype: The junction differs from germline at one of its ends, possibly a read error. The rearrangement joins TRBV3-1 to TRBJ2-1, with a weak D call TRBD1 (5 bases). This CDR3 contains 16 residues. Germline V gene data show CDR1 as LGHDT and CDR2 as YNNKEL (reference sequence). CDR3 amino acids: CACSRYIGASYSEQFF. CDR3 sequence (DNA): TGTGCCTGCAGCCGGTATATTGGGGCTTCCTACAGTGAGCAGTTCTTC.

The table lists this clonotype with many counts. The chain joins TRBV2 to TRBJ2-7, with D maybe TRBD2 (6 bases). Per germline, CDR1 SNHLY and CDR2 FYNNEI. V shed 6 bases and J shed 2 bases, with 14 bases lying between them. This CDR3 spans 14 amino acids. The DNA for the CDR3 is TGTGCCAGCAGAGGAGGGGACCCCCCCTACGAGCAGTACTTC. It translates to CASRGGDPPYEQYF.

The chain recombines TRBV4-2 with TRBJ2-1, with TRBD2 matching over 10 bases. The DNA end favors TRBJ2-7, so the J call may be wrong. This CDR3 contains 17 residues. Germline V gene lookup returns CDR1 LGHNA and CDR2 YNFKEQ. The DNA for the CDR3 is TGTGCCAGCAGCCAAGAGGGGGGACTAGCGTCCTACAATGAGCAGTACTTC. It yields the protein CASSQEGGLASYNEQYF.

Only a few counts were recorded for this clonotype. V usage is TRBV5-1 and J usage is TRBJ1-1; D is perhaps TRBD1 (6 bases). This CDR3 comprises 15 residues. The ends were cut back, 0 bases at V and 6 bases at J, with 15 bases in the middle. Germline V gene lookup returns CDR1 SGHRS and CDR2 YFSETQ. This chain's CDR3 is CASSLGGPQGSEAFF. The CDR3 DNA follows: TGCGCCAGCAGCTTGGGGGGTCCCCAGGGGTCTGAAGCTTTCTTT.

This clonotype was observed a handful of times. The chain employs TRBV7-9 and TRBJ1-3; D unresolved. V gave up 1 base and J gave up 4 bases, with 8 bases separating them. The CDR3 spans 14 residues. CDR1 and CDR2 from the germline V gene are SEHNR and FQNEAQ (reference sequence). The DNA of the CDR3 is TGTGCCAGCAGCTTAGACGGCAGCGGAAACACCATATATTTT. Its protein is CASSLDGSGNTIYF.

This clonotype has just a few counts. The J gene is TRBJ2-5, the V gene TRBV11-2, with a possible D match to TRBD2 (6 bases). The DNA end lines up better with TRBJ2-1; the J call may be wrong. The CDR3 runs 16 residues. The germline V gene has CDR1 SGHAT and CDR2 FQNNGV. Here the CDR3 DNA reads TGTGCCAGCAGCCCCGGCGGAGGGCCGGCCCAAGAGACCCAGTTCTTC. Encoded protein: CASSPGGGPAQETQFF.

As regards this clonotype: A much larger clone differs from this one at a single base, so this may be a read error. The chain is built from TRBV12-3 or TRBV12-4 and TRBJ1-2, with 10 positions matching TRBD1. J gave up 4 bases and V 11 bases, and 16 bases lay outside the gene matches. The CDR3 loop spans 16 amino acids. CDR3 sequence (DNA): TGTGCCGGCTTTAGACGCCGGGACAGGGGAATCTATGGCTACACCTTC. Encoded protein: CAGFRRRDRGIYGYTF.

Remarks on this clonotype: A clone one base away is much larger, so this may be a read error. The chain uses TRBV6-2 or TRBV6-3 and TRBJ2-5; D is unclear. Between the trimmed V and J ends, which lost 0 bases and 7 bases, there was a span of 3 bases. The length of the CDR3 is 11 residues. Germline CDR1 MNHEY, CDR2 SVGEGT. Here the CDR3 reads CASSYSGTQYF. The CDR3, as DNA: TGTGCCAGCAGTTACTCGGGGACCCAGTACTTC.

The sample holds a few counts of this clonotype. In DNA, the CDR3 is TGCGCCAGCAGCTTGGGCAATACCTACGAGCAGTACTTC. It encodes CASSLGNTYEQYF. The chain uses TRBV5-1 and TRBJ2-7; unclear D gene. V was shortened by 0 bases and J by 2 bases, with 6 bases between the two germline ends. CDR3 size: 13 residues. CDR1 SGHRS and CDR2 YFSETQ come from the germline V gene.

With regard to this clonotype: It may be a read error: a sequence one base away is much more abundant. The J gene is TRBJ1-2, the V gene TRBV9; unclear D gene. The CDR3 is 12 amino acids. V dropped 3 bases and J dropped 8 bases, with 11 bases sitting between them. Germline CDR1 and CDR2: SGDLS and YYNGEE. CDR3 region: CASSAEGEGYTF. The CDR3 nucleotides read TGTGCCAGCAGCGCCGAAGGTGAGGGCTACACCTTC.

This chain links TRBV27 with TRBJ2-5; tentatively, D is TRBD1 (6 bases). The germline gives CDR1 MNHEY, CDR2 SMNVEV (reference sequence). The CDR3 length is 15 residues. V lost 5 bases to trimming and J lost 0 bases, with 13 bases between them. The CDR3 here is CASSPGHTNQETQYF. Here the CDR3 DNA reads TGTGCCAGCAGTCCGGGACACACGAACCAAGAGACCCAGTACTTC.

This clonotype appeared a few times. This chain connects TRBV10-2 to TRBJ2-4; tentatively, D is TRBD2 (5 bases). The J call may be wrong; the DNA end is better matched by TRBJ2-7. Germline CDR1 WSHSY, CDR2 SAAADI. The CDR3 consists of 14 residues. The CDR3 here is CASSRTPLSYEQYF. CDR3 DNA: TGCGCCAGCAGTCGGACTCCTTTATCCTACGAGCAGTACTTC.

In regard to this clonotype: This could be a read error, since a much larger clone is one nucleotide away. The V gene is TRBV20-1, the J gene TRBJ2-1; possible D gene TRBD2, 7 bases. The germline V and J ends were trimmed by 3 bases and 8 bases, with 17 bases remaining between them. The CDR3 loop spans 14 amino acids. CDR1 and CDR2 from the germline V gene are DFQATT and SNEGSKA (reference sequence). CDR3: CSARGASGGYEQFF. Written as DNA, the CDR3 is TGCAGTGCTAGGGGGGCTAGCGGCGGATATGAGCAGTTCTTC.

In its sample, this clonotype was seen a few times. V and J are TRBV20-1 and TRBJ2-5; D might be TRBD2 (5 bases). Germline V lookup: CDR1 DFQATT, CDR2 SNEGSKA (reference sequence). The CDR3 is 14 residues long. V lost 5 bases and J lost 5, with 18 bases in between. The CDR3 bases are TGCAGTGCTCCTAGCCGAGGACGGCGGGAGACCCAGTACTTC. It yields the protein CSAPSRGRRETQYF.

This clonotype was recorded at least ten times. The chain carries TRBV7-9 and TRBJ1-2; D is undetermined. CDR1 is SEHNR and CDR2 is FQNEAQ in the germline V gene (reference sequence). The V and J ends lost 0 bases and 1 base respectively, with 9 bases between them. The CDR3 has 15 amino acids. The CDR3 coding sequence is TGTGCCAGCAGCTTAGCCGCCGTGGTTAACTATGGCTACACCTTC. As protein: CASSLAAVVNYGYTF.

In this sample, this clonotype turned up many times. The CDR3 DNA is TGTGCCAGCAGCGAAGGACAGGTTAGCACAGATACGCAGTATTTT. It encodes CASSEGQVSTDTQYF. The chain joins TRBV5-6 to TRBJ2-3, with 7 positions matching TRBD1. Germline V CDR1 and CDR2: SGHDT, YYEEEE. CDR3 size: 15 residues. Germline trimming cut 4 bases from V and 0 bases from J; bases unmatched to any gene: 5.

This clonotype came up many times. The chain carries TRBV2 and TRBJ2-1; D gene unclear. The V end was cut by 2 bases, the J end by 4 bases, with 21 bases between. CDR3 length equals 18 residues. Germline CDR1 and CDR2: SNHLY and FYNNEI. The CDR3, as DNA: TGTGCCAGCAGTGAAAGGTCGGGCTCACCGACGGTATACAATGAGCAGTTCTTC. Translation: CASSERSGSPTVYNEQFF.

V and J are TRBV6-5 and TRBJ1-4, with 12 bases that match TRBD1. In germline, CDR1 is MNHEY, CDR2 SVGAGI. The CDR3 is 18 amino acids. V trimming: 5 bases; J trimming: 7 bases; junction bases outside the gene matches: 14. This CDR3 is CASSTYPGQGAESEKLFF. CDR3 DNA: TGTGCCAGCAGTACTTATCCGGGACAGGGGGCCGAAAGTGAAAAACTGTTTTTT.

On this clonotype itself: A read error may produce the germline difference seen at one junction end. V gene TRBV18 combines with J gene TRBJ2-1; a possible D gene is TRBD1 (6 bases). The CDR3 sequence is 15 residues long. Germline V CDR1 and CDR2: KGHSH, LQKENI. The CDR3 sequence is CAGSTYRDRYNEQFF. The CDR3 nucleotides read TGTGCCGGCTCAACTTACAGGGATCGCTACAATGAGCAGTTCTTC.

Concerning this clonotype: This clone may be a read error of a much larger clone one base away. This sequence joins TRBV12-5 and TRBJ2-7; 10 bases agree with TRBD1. The V segment lost 4 bases and the J segment 7 bases; nucleotides outside the gene matches: 7. Germline CDR1 LGHNT, CDR2 FRNRAP. The CDR3 contains 14 residues. The CDR3 nucleotides read TGTGCTAGTGGTTCGGGACAGGGGTTGAATGAGCAGTACTTC. Translation: CASGSGQGLNEQYF.

This clonotype was picked up many times. The V call is TRBV7-9, the J call TRBJ2-5; D is unresolved. The V end was cut by 5 bases, the J end by 5 bases, with 12 bases between. This CDR3 has 13 amino acids. Germline CDR1 and CDR2: SEHNR and FQNEAQ (reference sequence). The CDR3 coding sequence is TGTGCCAGCAGCCCGCGTGTGGTGGAGACCCAGTACTTC. Amino acids: CASSPRVVETQYF.

Many counts were recorded for this clonotype. The chain has TRBV15 and TRBJ1-6; 11 bases line up with TRBD1. The CDR3 totals 17 residues. The ends lost 0 bases at V and 9 bases at J; junction bases unmatched: 7. Germline loops: CDR1 LNHNV, CDR2 YYDKDF (reference sequence). Here the CDR3 reads CATSREGTGGMFSPLHF. The CDR3 coding sequence is TGTGCCACCAGCAGAGAGGGGACAGGGGGAATGTTTTCACCCCTCCACTTT.